The present T cell receptor beta chain was sequenced within a study of CD8 T cells in ankylosing spondylitis (dated by TCRdb to about 2017). With regard to the full study: To find TCR variants linked to disease, the study profiled T cell receptor beta repertoires in ankylosing spondylitis patients and healthy donors. The full study cohort was made up of 25 ankylosing spondylitis patients and some 100 healthy donors. Peripheral blood was sampled, and synovial fluid was also collected from ankylosing spondylitis patients. Summary of the overall study and its limitations: The disease-linked clones were reported to be significantly enriched in matched synovial fluid samples from ankylosing spondylitis patients. Some motif variants were previously reported in synovial fluid and blood of reactive arthritis patients, suggesting common disease-initiation mechanisms. A TCR beta motif of about eight highly homologous amino acid variants appeared characteristic of blood from ankylosing spondylitis patients. The disease-linked clones had a CD8+ phenotype and were found at relatively low frequencies in peripheral blood.

This clonotype was recorded many times. The clone's antigen remains unknown. The record has no base qualities; no much larger clone is one base away. Sequenced on an Illumina HiSeq 2500. TCR beta libraries were prepared by quantitative 5'-RACE with molecular barcodes. The authors' analysis ran thus. To identify disease-linked TCR variants, a new computational method was used, one built on a probabilistic model of VDJ rearrangement. TCRdb redid the processing of the public reads, applying fastp at Q25 and MiXCR, and retained in-frame beta chains. Identical CDR3 protein sequences are pooled into one entry, listed with their most common genes and DNA. The V and J calls follow TCRdb's processing rather than the paper's. In all, the sample holds 800,000 to 900,000 distinct CDR3 sequences, and roughly 12% of those were seen once. Approximately 0.51% of the sample belongs to the ten largest clones. For CDR1 and CDR2, the germline V gene lists SGHRS and YFSETQ. The CDR3 goes from the cysteine to the phenylalanine over 16 residues. The entry retains the CDR3 DNA only, 48 bases that are in frame from base 1. V is trimmed back by 2 bases and J by 8 bases, and the junction contains 11 bases that no gene match accounts for.

Material for sequencing was blood, either unsorted or a sorted T cell fraction (not recorded which). This chain joins TRBV5-1 to TRBJ1-5, with 9 junctional bases fitting TRBD1. The clonotype originates from a male donor with ankylosing spondylitis. The DNA is as follows: TGCGCCAGCAGCTTCGGGGACAGGGCGGACCGGGAGCCCCAGCATTTT. Translated, it gives CASSFGDRADREPQHF.